This TCR beta chain stems from a study of blood T cell repertoires in COVID-19. Study-level information: Spain, Italy and the United States supplied samples that represented acute and convalescent COVID-19. Nucleic acid was either cDNA or gDNA, and it came from T cells, B-cell-depleted T cells, or PBMCs.

Germline lookup yields CDR1 MNHEY and CDR2 SMNVEV (reference sequence). Unmatched junction bases numbered 9, after V lost 3 bases and J lost 7 bases. The CDR3 has 15 amino acids. In the original processing: Amplifying reference gene primers gave estimates of nucleated cell counts. Produced via immunoSEQ multiplex PCR; TCRdb's table is partial and in-frame only. V, J and clone size are those of that table, while D and trimming were read from the DNA. The data hold about 480,000 clones, with roughly 89% observed a single time. This clone was detected a few times. The rearrangement links TRBV27 to TRBJ1-2; TRBD1 matches 9 bases. Sequenced sample: peripheral blood. The sequence was collected from a woman between 25 and 40 years old with acute or convalescent COVID-19. The CDR3 spells CASSFRTGERGGYTF. The DNA of the CDR3 is TGTGCCAGCAGTTTCCGGACAGGGGAAAGAGGTGGCTACACCTTC.